Following are 5 T cell receptor beta chains from one sample sequenced in a study of beta chain features in type 1 diabetes. The sequenced template was cDNA made from the entire isolated RNA. TCRdb keeps only in-frame clones here, not all; method: immunoSEQ multiplex PCR. The data contain roughly 450,000 clones, roughly an eighth of them seen just once; the ten biggest clones take up 0.04% to 0.05%. Sequencing used naive CD4+ T cells from blood. These receptors were collected from a woman under 30 in good health.

The rearrangement joins TRBV4-3 to TRBJ1-1; D might be TRBD1 (6 bases). This CDR3 region has 15 residues. Germline V gives CDR1 LGHNA, CDR2 YSLEER. The germline V and J ends were trimmed by 3 bases and 1 base, with 12 bases remaining between them. The CDR3: CASSQDSPKNTEAFF. CDR3 in DNA: TGCGCCAGCAGCCAGGACAGCCCCAAGAACACTGAAGCTTTCTTT.

The chain employs TRBV7-8 and TRBJ2-3; tentative D call: TRBD2 (5 bases). CDR1 is SGHVS, CDR2 FQNEAQ, per germline. The CDR3 is made up of 15 amino acids. Trimming pared 5 bases from V and 7 bases from J, leaving 19 bases between. CDR3 in amino acids: CASSAKRIDLYTQYF. CDR3 bases: TGTGCCAGCAGCGCGAAGCGGATAGACCTTTATACGCAGTATTTT.

This clone was observed a handful of times. The gene calls are TRBV9 and TRBJ2-3; the D is unclear. The CDR3 runs to 16 residues. Trimming removed 0 bases at V and 2 bases at J, with 13 bases between. Germline loops: CDR1 SGDLS, CDR2 YYNGEE. The CDR3 DNA follows: TGTGCCAGCAGCGTAGGGGCCCACAGTTACACAGATACGCAGTATTTT. It is translated as CASSVGAHSYTDTQYF. The full variable domain, its missing parts supplied by reference TRBV9 and TRBJ2-3, is DSGVTQTPKHLITATGQRVTLRCSPRSGDLSVYWYQQSLDQGLQFLIQYYNGEERAKGNILERFSAQQFPDLHSELNLSSLELGDSALYFCASSVGAHSYTDTQYFGPGTRLTVL.

J is TRBJ2-3 and V is TRBV29-1; TRBD1 matches 7 bases. V shed 7 bases, J shed 4 bases, and the junction held 5 bases outside the gene matches. CDR1 is SQVTM, CDR2 ANQGSEA, per germline. The CDR3 extends over 12 amino acids. CDR3 protein: CSADRAADTQYF. The CDR3, as DNA: TGCAGCGCAGACAGGGCCGCAGATACGCAGTATTTT.

This clone showed up just a few times. The rearrangement links TRBV4-1 to TRBJ1-6, with 9 bases that match TRBD1. J was trimmed by 9 bases and V by 1 base; bases with no gene match: 7. CDR1 is MGHRA and CDR2 is YSYEKL in the germline V gene. CDR3 length: 16 residues. The CDR3 spells CASSQVPGQGTSPLHF. Written as DNA, the CDR3 is TGCGCCAGCAGCCAAGTCCCGGGACAGGGAACTTCACCCCTCCACTTT.